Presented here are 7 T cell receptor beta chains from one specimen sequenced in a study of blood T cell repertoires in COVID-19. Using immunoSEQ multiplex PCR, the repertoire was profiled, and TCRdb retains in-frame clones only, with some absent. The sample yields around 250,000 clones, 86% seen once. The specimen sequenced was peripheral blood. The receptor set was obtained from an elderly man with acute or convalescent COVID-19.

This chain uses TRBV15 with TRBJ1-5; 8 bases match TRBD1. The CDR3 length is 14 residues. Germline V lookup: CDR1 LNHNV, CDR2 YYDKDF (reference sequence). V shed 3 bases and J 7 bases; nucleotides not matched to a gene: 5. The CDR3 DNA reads TGTGCCACCAGCAGCGGACAGGGAGGACAGCCCCAGCATTTT. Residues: CATSSGQGGQPQHF.

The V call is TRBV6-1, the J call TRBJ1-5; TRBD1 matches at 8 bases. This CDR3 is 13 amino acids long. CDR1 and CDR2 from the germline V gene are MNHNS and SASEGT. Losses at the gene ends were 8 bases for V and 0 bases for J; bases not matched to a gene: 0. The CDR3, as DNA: TGTGCCAGCGGACAGGGTAGCAATCAGCCCCAGCATTTT. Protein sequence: CASGQGSNQPQHF.

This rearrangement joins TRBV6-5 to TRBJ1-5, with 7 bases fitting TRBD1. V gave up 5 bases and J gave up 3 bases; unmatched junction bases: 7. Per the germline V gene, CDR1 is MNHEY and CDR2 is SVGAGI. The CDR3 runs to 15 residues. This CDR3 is CASSPYGQDNQPQHF. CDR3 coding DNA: TGTGCCAGCAGTCCATACGGACAGGACAATCAGCCCCAGCATTTT.

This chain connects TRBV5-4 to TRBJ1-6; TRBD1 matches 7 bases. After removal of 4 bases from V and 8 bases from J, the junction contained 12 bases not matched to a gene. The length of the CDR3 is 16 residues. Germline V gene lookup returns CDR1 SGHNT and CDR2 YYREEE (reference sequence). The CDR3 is CASSATRGQVDSPLHF. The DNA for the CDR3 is TGTGCCAGCAGCGCAACCCGTGGACAGGTTGATTCACCCCTCCACTTT.

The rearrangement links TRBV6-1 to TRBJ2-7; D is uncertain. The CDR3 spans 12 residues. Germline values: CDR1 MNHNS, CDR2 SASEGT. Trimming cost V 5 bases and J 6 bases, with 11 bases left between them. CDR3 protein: CASSLGVREQYF. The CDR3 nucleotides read TGTGCCAGCAGTTTAGGAGTGCGCGAGCAGTACTTC.

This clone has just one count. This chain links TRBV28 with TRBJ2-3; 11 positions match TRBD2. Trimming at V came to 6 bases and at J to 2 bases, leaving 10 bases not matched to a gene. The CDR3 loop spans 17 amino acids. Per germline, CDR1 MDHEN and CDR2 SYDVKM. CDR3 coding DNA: TGTGCCAGCAGCCCAGCTGGACTAGCGGGCCACACAGATACGCAGTATTTT. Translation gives CASSPAGLAGHTDTQYF.

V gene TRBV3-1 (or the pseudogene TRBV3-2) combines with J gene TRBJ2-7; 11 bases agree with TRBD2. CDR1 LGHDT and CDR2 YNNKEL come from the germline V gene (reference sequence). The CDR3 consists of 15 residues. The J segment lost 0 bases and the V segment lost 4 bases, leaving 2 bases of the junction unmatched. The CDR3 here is CASSPTSGSSYEQYF. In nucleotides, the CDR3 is TGTGCCAGCAGCCCTACTAGCGGGAGCTCCTACGAGCAGTACTTC.